The entry that follows covers one T cell receptor beta chain sequence. Its antigen is unidentified. Deletions cut 0 bases from V and 7 bases from J, with 11 bases between. Germline CDR1 reads SGHNT; CDR2 reads YYREEE (reference sequence). The CDR3 extends over 14 amino acids. These data come from a study of T cell responses to AZD1222 COVID-19 vaccine. Overall study results and limits: Baseline seropositivity characterized only a handful of AZD1222 recipients. An increase in Spike-specific TCR breadth and depth was observed after two AZD1222 doses. Donors in the cohort were predominantly white British and more often female, and clonal diversity was possibly underestimated.

Some clones are missing from TCRdb's copy, which holds only in-frame ones; the method was immunoSEQ multiplex PCR. This repertoire shows some 250,000 clones, 85% to 95% found once; its top ten account for around 0.5%. The clonotype originates from an adult who received the AZD1222 COVID-19 vaccine. The material sequenced was peripheral blood, taken 28 days after the second AZD1222 dose. The chain joins TRBV5-4 to TRBJ1-5; D uncertain. CDR3 coding DNA: TGTGCCAGCAGCTTGGCAGGCAGCAGACAGCCCCAGCATTTT. This codes for CASSLAGSRQPQHF. Using reference TRBV5-4 and TRBJ1-5 for the parts outside the CDR3, the full variable domain is ETGVTQSPTHLIKTRGQQVTLRCSSQSGHNTVSWYQQALGQGPQFIFQYYREEENGRGNFPPRFSGLQFPNYSSELNVNALELDDSALYLCASSLAGSRQPQHFGDGTRLSIL.